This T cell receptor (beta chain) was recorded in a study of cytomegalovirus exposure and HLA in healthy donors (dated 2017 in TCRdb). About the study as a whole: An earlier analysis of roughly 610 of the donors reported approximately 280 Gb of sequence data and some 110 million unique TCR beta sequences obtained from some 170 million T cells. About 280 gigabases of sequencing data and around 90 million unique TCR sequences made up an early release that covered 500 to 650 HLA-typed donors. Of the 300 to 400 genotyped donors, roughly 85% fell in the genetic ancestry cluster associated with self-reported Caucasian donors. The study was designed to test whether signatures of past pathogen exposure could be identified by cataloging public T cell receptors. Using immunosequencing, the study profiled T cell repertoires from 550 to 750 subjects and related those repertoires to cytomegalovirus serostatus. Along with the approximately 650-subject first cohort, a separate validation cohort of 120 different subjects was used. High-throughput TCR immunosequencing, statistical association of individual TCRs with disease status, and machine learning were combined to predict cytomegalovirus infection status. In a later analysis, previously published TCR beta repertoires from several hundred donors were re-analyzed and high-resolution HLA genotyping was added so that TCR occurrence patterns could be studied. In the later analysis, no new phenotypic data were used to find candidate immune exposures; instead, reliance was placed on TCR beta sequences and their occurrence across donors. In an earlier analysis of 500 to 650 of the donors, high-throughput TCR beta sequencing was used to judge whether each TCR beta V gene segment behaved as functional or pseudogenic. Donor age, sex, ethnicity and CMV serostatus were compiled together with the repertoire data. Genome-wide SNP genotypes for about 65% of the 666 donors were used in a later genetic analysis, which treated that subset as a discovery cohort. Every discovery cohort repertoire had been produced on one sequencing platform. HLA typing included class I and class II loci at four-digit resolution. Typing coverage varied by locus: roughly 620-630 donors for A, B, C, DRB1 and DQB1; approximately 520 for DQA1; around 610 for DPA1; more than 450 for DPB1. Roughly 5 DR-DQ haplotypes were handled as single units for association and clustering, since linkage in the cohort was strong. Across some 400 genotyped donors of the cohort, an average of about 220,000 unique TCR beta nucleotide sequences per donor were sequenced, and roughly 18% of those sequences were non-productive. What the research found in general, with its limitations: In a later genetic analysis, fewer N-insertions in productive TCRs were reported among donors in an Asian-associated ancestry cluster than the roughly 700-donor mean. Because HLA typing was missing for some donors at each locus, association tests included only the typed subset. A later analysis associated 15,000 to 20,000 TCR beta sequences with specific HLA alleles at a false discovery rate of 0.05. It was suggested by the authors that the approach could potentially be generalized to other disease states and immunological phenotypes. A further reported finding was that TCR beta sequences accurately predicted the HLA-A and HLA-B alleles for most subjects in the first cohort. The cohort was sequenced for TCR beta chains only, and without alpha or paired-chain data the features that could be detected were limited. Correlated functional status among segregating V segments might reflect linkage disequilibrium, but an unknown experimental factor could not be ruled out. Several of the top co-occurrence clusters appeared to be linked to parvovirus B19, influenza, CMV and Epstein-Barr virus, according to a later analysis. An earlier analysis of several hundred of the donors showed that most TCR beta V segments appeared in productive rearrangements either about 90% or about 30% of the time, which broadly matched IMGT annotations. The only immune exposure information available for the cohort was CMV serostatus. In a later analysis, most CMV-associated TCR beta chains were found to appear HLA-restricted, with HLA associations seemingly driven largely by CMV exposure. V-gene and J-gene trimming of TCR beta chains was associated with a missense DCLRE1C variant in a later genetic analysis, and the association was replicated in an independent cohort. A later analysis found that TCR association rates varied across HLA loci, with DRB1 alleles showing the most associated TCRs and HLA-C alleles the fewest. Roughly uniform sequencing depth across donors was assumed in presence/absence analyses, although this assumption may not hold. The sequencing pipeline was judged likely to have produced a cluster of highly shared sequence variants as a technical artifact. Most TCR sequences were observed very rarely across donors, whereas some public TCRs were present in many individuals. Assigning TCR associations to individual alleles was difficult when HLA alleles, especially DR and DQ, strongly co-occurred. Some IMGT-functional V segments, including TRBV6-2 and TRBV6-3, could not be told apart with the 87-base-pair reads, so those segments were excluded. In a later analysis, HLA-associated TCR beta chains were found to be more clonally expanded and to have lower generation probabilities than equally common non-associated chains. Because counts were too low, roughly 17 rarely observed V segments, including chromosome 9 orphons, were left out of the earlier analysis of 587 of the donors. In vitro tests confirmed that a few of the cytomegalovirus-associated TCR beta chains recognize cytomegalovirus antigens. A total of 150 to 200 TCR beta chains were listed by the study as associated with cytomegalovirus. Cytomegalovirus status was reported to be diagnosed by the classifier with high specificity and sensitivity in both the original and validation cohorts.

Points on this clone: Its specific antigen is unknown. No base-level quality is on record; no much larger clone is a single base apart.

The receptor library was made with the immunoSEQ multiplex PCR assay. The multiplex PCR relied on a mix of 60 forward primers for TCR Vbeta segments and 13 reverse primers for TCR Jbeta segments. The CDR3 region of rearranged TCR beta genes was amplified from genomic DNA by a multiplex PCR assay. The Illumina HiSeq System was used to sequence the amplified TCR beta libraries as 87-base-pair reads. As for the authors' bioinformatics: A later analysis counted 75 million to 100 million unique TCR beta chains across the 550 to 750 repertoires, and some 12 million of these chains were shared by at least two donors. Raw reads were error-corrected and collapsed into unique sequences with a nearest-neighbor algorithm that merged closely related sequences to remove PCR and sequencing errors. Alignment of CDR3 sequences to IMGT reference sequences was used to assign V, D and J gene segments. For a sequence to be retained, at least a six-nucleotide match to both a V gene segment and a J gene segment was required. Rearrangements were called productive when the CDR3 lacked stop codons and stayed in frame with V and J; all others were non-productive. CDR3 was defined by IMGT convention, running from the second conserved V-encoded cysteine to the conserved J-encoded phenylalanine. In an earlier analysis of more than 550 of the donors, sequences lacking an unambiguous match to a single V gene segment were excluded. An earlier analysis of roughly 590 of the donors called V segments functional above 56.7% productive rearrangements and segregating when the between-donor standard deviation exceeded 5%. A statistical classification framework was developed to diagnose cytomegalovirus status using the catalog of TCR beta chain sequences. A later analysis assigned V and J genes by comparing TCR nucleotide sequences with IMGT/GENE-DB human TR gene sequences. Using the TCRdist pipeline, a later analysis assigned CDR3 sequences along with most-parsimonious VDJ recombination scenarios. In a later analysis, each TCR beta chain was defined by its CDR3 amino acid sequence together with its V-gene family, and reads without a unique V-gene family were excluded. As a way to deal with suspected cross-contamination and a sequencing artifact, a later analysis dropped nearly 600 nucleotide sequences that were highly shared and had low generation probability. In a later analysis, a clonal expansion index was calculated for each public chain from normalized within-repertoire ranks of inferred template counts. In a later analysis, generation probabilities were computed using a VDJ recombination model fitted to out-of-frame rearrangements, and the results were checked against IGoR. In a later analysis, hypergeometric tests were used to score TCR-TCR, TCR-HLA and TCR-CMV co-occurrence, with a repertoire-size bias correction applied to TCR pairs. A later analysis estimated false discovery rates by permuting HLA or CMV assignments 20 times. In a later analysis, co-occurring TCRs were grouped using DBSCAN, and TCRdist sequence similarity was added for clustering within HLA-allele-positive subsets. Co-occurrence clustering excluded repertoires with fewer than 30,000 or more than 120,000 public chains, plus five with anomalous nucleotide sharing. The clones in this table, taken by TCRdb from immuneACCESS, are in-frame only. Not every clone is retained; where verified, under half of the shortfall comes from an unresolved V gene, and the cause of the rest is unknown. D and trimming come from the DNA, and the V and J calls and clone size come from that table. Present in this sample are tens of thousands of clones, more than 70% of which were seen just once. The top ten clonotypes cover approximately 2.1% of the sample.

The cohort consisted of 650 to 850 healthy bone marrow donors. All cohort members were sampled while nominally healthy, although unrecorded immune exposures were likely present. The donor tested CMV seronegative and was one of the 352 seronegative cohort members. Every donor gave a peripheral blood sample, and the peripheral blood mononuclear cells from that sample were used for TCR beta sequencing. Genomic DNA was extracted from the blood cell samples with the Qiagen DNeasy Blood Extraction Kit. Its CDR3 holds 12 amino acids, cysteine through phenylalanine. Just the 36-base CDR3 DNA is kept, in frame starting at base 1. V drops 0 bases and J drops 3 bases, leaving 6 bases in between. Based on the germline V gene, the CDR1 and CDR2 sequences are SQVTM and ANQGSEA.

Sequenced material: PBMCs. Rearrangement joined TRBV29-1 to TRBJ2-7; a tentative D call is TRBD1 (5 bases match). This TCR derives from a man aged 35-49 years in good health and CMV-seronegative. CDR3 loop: CSVEDDSYEQYF. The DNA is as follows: TGCAGCGTTGAAGACGACAGCTACGAGCAGTACTTC.